One sample yielded the 20 T cell receptor beta chains listed below, sequenced in a study of control samples from healthy donors and cancer patients. Assay used: immunoSEQ multiplex PCR; TCRdb lists only in-frame clones, some missing. The table shows around 130,000 clones, with approximately 90% occurring only once. Sequenced sample: blood. The receptors shown here come from a man aged 18 to 30 in good health.

This chain connects TRBV5-6 to TRBJ2-3, with 7 bases aligning to TRBD2. J was trimmed by 2 bases and V by 3 bases; bases with no gene match: 9. Germline lookup yields CDR1 SGHDT and CDR2 YYEEEE. The CDR3 has 16 residues. CDR3 amino acids: CASSSNLAAVTDTQYF. The DNA for the CDR3 is TGTGCCAGCAGCTCCAACCTAGCGGCGGTCACAGATACGCAGTATTTT.

V gene TRBV7-3 combines with J gene TRBJ2-3; D gene ambiguous. V lost 5 bases to trimming and J lost 6 bases, with 12 bases between them. The germline CDR1 and CDR2 sequences are SGHTA and FQGTGA. CDR3 size: 13 residues. The CDR3 protein is CASSPGWSDTQYF. The CDR3 DNA is TGTGCCAGCAGCCCTGGCTGGAGTGATACGCAGTATTTT.

The chain joins TRBV12-3 or TRBV12-4 to TRBJ1-5; D is ambiguous. The germline V and J ends were trimmed by 6 bases and 3 bases, with 6 bases remaining between them. This CDR3 is 12 amino acids long. Here the CDR3 reads CASSRNNQPQHF. CDR3 DNA: TGTGCCAGCAGCCGGAACAATCAGCCCCAGCATTTT.

This rearrangement joins TRBV5-1 to TRBJ2-2; TRBD2 aligns across 8 bases. The trim removed 4 bases at V and 8 bases at J, leaving 10 bases unmatched. The CDR3 consists of 15 residues. The V gene's germline CDR1 is SGHRS and CDR2 YFSETQ. The CDR3 sequence is CASSLLADYPGELFF. CDR3 nucleotide sequence: TGCGCCAGCAGCCTACTAGCGGATTATCCTGGGGAGCTGTTTTTT.

This chain links TRBV21-1 with TRBJ2-1. TRBV21-1 is described as a pseudogene. The CDR3 has 15 amino acids. The CDR3 sequence is CASSKDQEGKHEQFF. CDR3 in DNA: TGTGCCAGCAGCAAAGACCAGGAAGGGAAACATGAGCAGTTCTTC.

The chain couples TRBV2 to TRBJ1-5, with D possibly being TRBD1 (5 bases). Germline CDR1 and CDR2: SNHLY and FYNNEI. The CDR3 covers 14 residues. The ends were cut back, 4 bases at V and 1 base at J, with 8 bases in the middle. CDR3 DNA: TGTGCCAGCAGTGCTACAGGAAGCAATCAGCCCCAGCATTTT. Its translation: CASSATGSNQPQHF.

This chain connects TRBV11-2 to TRBJ1-5, with a possible D match to TRBD1 (6 bases). The CDR3 is 13 residues long. The V gene's germline CDR1 is SGHAT and CDR2 FQNNGV. Deletions cut 5 bases from V and 5 bases from J, with 10 bases between. The CDR3 reads CASSQDRYQPQHF. The DNA for the CDR3 is TGTGCCAGCAGCCAGGACAGATATCAGCCCCAGCATTTT.

This clone was counted only a few times. The chain uses TRBV7-9 and TRBJ1-1, with unresolved D. This CDR3 region has 13 residues. V gave up 3 bases and J gave up 2 bases, with 7 bases separating them. The germline V gene has CDR1 SEHNR and CDR2 FQNEAQ (reference sequence). The CDR3 here is CASSLEFNTEAFF. As DNA, the CDR3 is TGTGCCAGCAGCTTGGAGTTCAACACTGAAGCTTTCTTT.

This clone came up once. The chain carries TRBV19 and TRBJ2-3, with D perhaps matching TRBD2 (6 bases). This CDR3 is 14 amino acids long. Germline V gene sequence: CDR1 LNHDA, CDR2 SQIVND (reference sequence). The CDR3: CASLDGGATDTQYF. The DNA of the CDR3 is TGTGCTTCACTTGATGGCGGGGCCACAGATACGCAGTATTTT.

This rearrangement joins TRBV18 to TRBJ1-3; tentatively, D is TRBD1 (6 bases). Trimming cost V 3 bases and J 4 bases, with 13 bases left between them. Germline V gene data show CDR1 as KGHSH and CDR2 as LQKENI. The CDR3 spans 15 residues. CDR3 region: CASSPSTGIGNTIYF. CDR3 DNA sequence: TGTGCCAGCTCACCGTCCACAGGGATCGGAAACACCATATATTTT.

A word on this clone: This specimen includes other DNA sequences encoding the same CDR3. The chain carries TRBV3-1 (or the pseudogene TRBV3-2) and TRBJ2-7; 9 bases are a match to TRBD1. The V and J ends lost 0 bases and 4 bases, in that order; junction bases with no gene match: 4. CDR3 length: 15 residues. Germline lookup yields CDR1 LGHDT and CDR2 YNNKEL (reference sequence). CDR3 DNA: TGTGCCAGCAGCCAAGATGGGACAGGGACGTACGAGCAGTACTTC. Translated: CASSQDGTGTYEQYF.

This sequence joins TRBV25-1 and TRBJ2-1; D is undetermined. V dropped 3 bases and J dropped 0 bases, with 12 bases sitting between them. This CDR3 contains 16 residues. Per germline, CDR1 MGHDK and CDR2 SYGVNS. CDR3 bases: TGTGCCAGCAGTGACCCGAGTTGGGGCTCCTACAATGAGCAGTTCTTC. Its translation: CASSDPSWGSYNEQFF.

This chain uses TRBV29-1 with TRBJ2-1; 7 bases are shared with TRBD1. This CDR3 spans 14 amino acids. Unmatched junction bases numbered 6, after V lost 5 bases and J lost 2 bases. Germline assignment: CDR1 SQVTM and CDR2 ANQGSEA. CDR3 loop: CSVLTGFTYNEQFF. For the CDR3, the DNA is TGCAGCGTTTTGACAGGGTTTACCTACAATGAGCAGTTCTTC.

V usage is TRBV10-2 and J usage is TRBJ2-2; 7 bases line up with TRBD2. Germline V lookup: CDR1 WSHSY, CDR2 SAAADI. The CDR3 length is 16 residues. J was trimmed by 5 bases and V by 5 bases; bases with no gene match: 11. This CDR3 is CASSSWMAGVTGELFF. Here the CDR3 DNA reads TGCGCCAGCAGTTCCTGGATGGCGGGAGTTACCGGGGAGCTGTTTTTT.

The chain combines TRBV30 with TRBJ1-6; 11 nucleotides agree with TRBD1. The V and J ends lost 3 bases and 8 bases, in that order; junction bases with no gene match: 3. Germline CDR1 GTSNPN, CDR2 SVGIG (reference sequence). This CDR3 contains 14 residues. The CDR3 loop is CAWRRTGGDSPLHF. CDR3 bases: TGTGCCTGGAGAAGGACAGGGGGCGATTCACCCCTCCACTTT.

The J gene is TRBJ1-4, the V gene TRBV6-6, with D maybe TRBD1 (6 bases). Trimming removed 2 bases from V and 7 bases from J, with 14 bases in between. CDR1 and CDR2 (germline): MNHNY, SVGAGI (reference sequence). The CDR3 is 15 amino acids. CDR3 in amino acids: CASSYRSGAAEKLFF. CDR3 nucleotide sequence: TGTGCCAGCAGTTACAGGTCAGGGGCCGCTGAAAAACTGTTTTTT.

The rearrangement uses TRBV3-1 (or the pseudogene TRBV3-2) and TRBJ1-2; D is ambiguous. Between the trimmed V and J ends, which lost 0 bases and 2 bases, there was a span of 10 bases. The germline V gene has CDR1 LGHDT and CDR2 YNNKEL (reference sequence). CDR3 length equals 15 residues. CDR3 sequence: CASSQEYGRNYGYTF. DNA for the CDR3: TGTGCCAGCAGCCAAGAATACGGCAGGAACTATGGCTACACCTTC.

As concerns this clone: Other DNA sequences in the sample encode the same CDR3. The chain employs TRBV7-9 and TRBJ1-5; D unresolved. CDR1 and CDR2 (germline): SEHNR, FQNEAQ (reference sequence). The ends were cut back, 1 base at V and 7 bases at J, with 5 bases in the middle. There are 12 residues in the CDR3. CDR3 nucleotide sequence: TGTGCCAGCAGCTTAGTTGGGCAGCCCCAGCATTTT. It translates to CASSLVGQPQHF.

This chain uses TRBV7-9 with TRBJ2-1; TRBD2 matches at 11 bases. V trimming: 5 bases; J trimming: 2 bases; junction bases outside the gene matches: 5. The CDR3 is 16 amino acids. From germline, CDR1 is SEHNR and CDR2 FQNEAQ (reference sequence). CDR3 DNA: TGTGCCAGCAGCCCATTTAGCGGGGGGGCCTACAATGAGCAGTTCTTC. Translation gives CASSPFSGGAYNEQFF.

This chain joins TRBV11-2 and TRBJ2-7, with 8 bases that match TRBD1. Germline V CDR1 and CDR2: SGHAT, FQNNGV. This CDR3 is built from 15 residues. V was clipped by 5 bases and J by 0 bases; unmatched bases: 6. The CDR3 protein is CASSAVTGASYEQYF. In DNA, the CDR3 is TGTGCCAGCAGCGCGGTGACAGGGGCCTCCTACGAGCAGTACTTC.